The clone carrying this T cell receptor (beta chain) has more than one count but fewer than ten. MiXCR was run by TCRdb on the 5' RACE reads, yielding one entry per CDR3 protein. The sample gives about 620,000 distinct CDR3 sequences, about 20% of which show up once; more than 10% is in the top ten. This sample was taken from a study of T-cell memory formation after mild COVID-19. V was clipped by 0 bases and J by 5 bases, with 13 bases between them. The CDR3 covers 15 residues. This chain joins TRBV23-1 and TRBJ2-5, with TRBD1 as a possible D gene (5 bases). TRBV23-1 is reported as an ORF; its role is uncertain. This receptor was identified in an adult woman who had mild COVID-19 (a few samples of this study predate the infection). Cell type and time point are not known. Source material: PBMCs or a T cell subset sorted from them (not recorded which). The DNA for the CDR3 is TGCGCCAGCAGTCAATCGGGGAAGGGGTTGGAGACCCAGTACTTC. Translating gives CASSQSGKGLETQYF.